Below are 32 T cell receptor beta chains sequenced from a single sample in a study of cytomegalovirus exposure and HLA in healthy donors. TCRdb keeps only in-frame clones here, not all; method: immunoSEQ multiplex PCR. This sample has about 160,000 clones, with about nine tenths found just once. Sequenced material: PBMCs. These receptors were collected from a woman younger than 45 in good health and CMV-seronegative.

CDR3: CASSPSVGGLFQPQHF. In DNA form, the CDR3 reads TGTGCCAGCAGTCCATCCGTAGGGGGTTTGTTTCAGCCCCAGCATTTT. V usage is TRBV27 and J usage is TRBJ1-5; a possible D gene is TRBD1 (6 bases). CDR1 and CDR2 (germline): MNHEY, SMNVEV (reference sequence). The CDR3 sequence is 16 residues long. Trimming cost V 5 bases and J 6 bases, with 20 bases left between them.

The rearrangement joins TRBV5-1 to TRBJ2-2, with TRBD2 matching over 7 bases. Germline V gene sequence: CDR1 SGHRS, CDR2 YFSETQ. This CDR3 contains 16 residues. V shed 4 bases and J 4 bases; nucleotides not matched to a gene: 10. The CDR3 nucleotides are TGCGCCAGCAGCGCCTGGGGGGGAGCGGTCACCGGGGAGCTGTTTTTT. It translates to CASSAWGGAVTGELFF. Variable domain in full (rest from reference TRBV5-1 and TRBJ2-2): KAGVTQTPRYLIKTRGQQVTLSCSPISGHRSVSWYQQTPGQGLQFLFEYFSETQRNKGNFPGRFSGRQFSNSRSEMNVSTLELGDSALYLCASSAWGGAVTGELFFGEGSRLTVL.

The chain has TRBV29-1 and TRBJ1-2; tentatively, D is TRBD1 (6 bases). V lost 0 bases, J lost 4 bases, and 24 bases lay in between. In germline, CDR1 is SQVTM, CDR2 ANQGSEA. The CDR3 covers 18 residues. The CDR3 nucleotides read TGCAGCGTTGAAGATCTCGGGGGCTCGAACGCGATAGTCTATGGCTACACCTTC. It encodes CSVEDLGGSNAIVYGYTF.

V usage is TRBV5-4 and J usage is TRBJ2-7; 11 bases line up with TRBD2. This CDR3 is 15 amino acids long. The germline CDR1 and CDR2 sequences are SGHNT and YYREEE (reference sequence). J lost 2 bases, V lost 9 bases, and 10 bases had no gene match. CDR3 sequence reads: CATRTSGPRTYEQYF. As DNA, the CDR3 is TGTGCCACTCGGACTAGCGGGCCTCGTACCTACGAGCAGTACTTC.

The chain uses TRBV4-3 and TRBJ2-1; D is unclear. V lost 0 bases and J lost 6, with 15 bases in between. From germline, CDR1 is LGHNA and CDR2 YSLEER. The length of the CDR3 is 16 residues. The CDR3 sequence is CASSQDLGTGSNEQFF. For the CDR3, the DNA is TGCGCCAGCAGCCAAGATCTCGGTACGGGCAGCAATGAGCAGTTCTTC.

The chain couples TRBV2 to TRBJ2-5; a weak D match, TRBD1 (5 bases). This CDR3 spans 15 amino acids. From germline, CDR1 is SNHLY and CDR2 FYNNEI. V lost 3 bases and J 6 bases, leaving 17 bases between the germline ends. CDR3 nucleotides: TGTGCCAGCAGTGAGTTCGGATCAGGGTTCCAGACCCAGTACTTC. As protein: CASSEFGSGFQTQYF.

This clone has a handful of counts. The rearrangement uses TRBV7-9 and TRBJ2-1; D remains ambiguous. The CDR3 is made up of 17 amino acids. V was pared by 3 bases and J by 3 bases, with 18 bases between. Germline loops: CDR1 SEHNR, CDR2 FQNEAQ (reference sequence). The chain's CDR3 is CASSFGRSSFDYNEQFF. The CDR3 nucleotides read TGTGCCAGCAGCTTTGGACGTTCCTCATTCGACTACAATGAGCAGTTCTTC.

The gene calls are TRBV6-5 and TRBJ1-5; 9 bases map to TRBD1. Germline loops: CDR1 MNHEY, CDR2 SVGAGI. There are 14 residues in the CDR3. V lost 6 bases and J lost 2; bases outside the gene matches: 2. The CDR3 sequence is CASRRQGGNQPQHF. Written as DNA, the CDR3 is TGTGCCAGCAGACGACAGGGGGGCAATCAGCCCCAGCATTTT.

The chain links TRBV6-1 to TRBJ2-7; the match to TRBD2 covers 9 bases. Germline V gene sequence: CDR1 MNHNS, CDR2 SASEGT. The V gene end was trimmed by 4 bases and the J gene end by 6 bases; junction bases not matched to a gene: 10. CDR3 size: 15 residues. The CDR3 DNA is TGTGCCAGCAGTGGGGGCATAGCGGGGGACGGCGAGCAGTACTTC. As protein: CASSGGIAGDGEQYF.

Note on this clone: One end of the junction does not line up with germline, which may come from a read error. The chain carries TRBV7-7 and TRBJ2-2; 9 bases map to TRBD2. The CDR3 contains 14 residues. From germline, CDR1 is SSHAT and CDR2 FNYEAQ (reference sequence). Here the CDR3 DNA reads TGTGCTAGCAGCTTAGCGGGGGACACCGGGGAGCTGTTTTTT. It is translated as CASSLAGDTGELFF.

The chain carries TRBV5-4 and TRBJ1-1; the D gene is possibly TRBD1 (6 bases). Germline V gene data show CDR1 as SGHNT and CDR2 as YYREEE (reference sequence). The V end lost 1 base, the J end lost 4 bases, and 11 bases lay between the germline ends. CDR3 length: 14 amino acids. The CDR3 sequence: CASSLMGGGTEAFF. For the CDR3, the DNA is TGTGCCAGCAGCTTGATGGGGGGCGGCACTGAAGCTTTCTTT.

The genes are TRBV19 and TRBJ2-7, with a tentative D call TRBD1 (5 bases). V gave up 5 bases and J gave up 9 bases, with 20 bases separating them. CDR1 is LNHDA and CDR2 is SQIVND in the germline V gene (reference sequence). The CDR3 spans 14 residues. DNA of the CDR3: TGTGCCAGTAGTGAAGACAACAGGAGAGATCGGCAGTACTTC. Amino acid sequence: CASSEDNRRDRQYF.

J is TRBJ2-7 and V is TRBV10-2, with D hard to call. Germline V lookup: CDR1 WSHSY, CDR2 SAAADI. There are 15 residues in the CDR3. Trimming took off 0 bases at V and 1 base at J, with 10 bases between the two ends. CDR3 amino acids: CASSESASSSYEQYF. The DNA of the CDR3 is TGCGCCAGCAGTGAGTCCGCTTCGTCATCCTACGAGCAGTACTTC.

The V gene is TRBV29-1, the J gene TRBJ1-1, with D unresolved. With 4 bases removed from V and 8 bases from J, the gap between germline ends came to 5 bases. Germline CDR1 reads SQVTM; CDR2 reads ANQGSEA. The CDR3 extends over 9 amino acids. CDR3 protein: CSVVYEAFF. CDR3 DNA sequence: TGCAGCGTTGTGTACGAAGCTTTCTTT.

This clone was seen just once. The V and J genes are TRBV4-1 and TRBJ1-1; 7 bases line up with TRBD1. Germline V gene lookup returns CDR1 MGHRA and CDR2 YSYEKL. V dropped 1 base and J dropped 0; count of bases not matched to a gene: 8. The CDR3 totals 17 residues. The CDR3 is CASSQVGPGQLNTEAFF. DNA for the CDR3: TGCGCCAGCAGCCAAGTCGGTCCGGGACAGCTGAACACTGAAGCTTTCTTT.

The V gene is TRBV4-3, the J gene TRBJ1-2, with 7 positions matching TRBD1. The trim removed 0 bases at V and 4 bases at J, leaving 23 bases unmatched. The CDR3 runs to 21 residues. Germline V gives CDR1 LGHNA, CDR2 YSLEER. CDR3 region: CASSQENLRTGRSNRGYGYTF. CDR3 coding DNA: TGCGCCAGCAGCCAAGAGAATCTTCGGACAGGCAGAAGTAATCGGGGCTATGGCTACACCTTC.

Regarding this clone: The same CDR3 can be traced to other DNA sequences in this sample. This chain uses TRBV5-8 with TRBJ2-6; D remains unclear. This CDR3 has 13 amino acids. Trimming shortened V by 1 base and J by 5 bases, and 4 bases separated the two germline ends. CDR1 is SGHTS and CDR2 is YDEGEE in the germline V gene. The CDR3 loop is CASSLTRANVLTF. CDR3 nucleotide sequence: TGTGCCAGCAGCTTGACCCGGGCCAACGTCCTGACTTTC.

This sequence joins TRBV19 and TRBJ2-7; 10 bases fit TRBD2. V lost 6 bases to trimming and J lost 0 bases; unmatched junction nucleotides: 5. The germline V gene has CDR1 LNHDA and CDR2 SQIVND (reference sequence). CDR3 length: 15 residues. CDR3 region: CASRTSGYTSYEQYF. The CDR3 DNA is TGTGCCAGTAGGACTAGCGGGTATACCTCCTACGAGCAGTACTTC.

This clone has ten or more counts. The rearrangement uses TRBV2 and TRBJ2-3; TRBD2 matches 13 bases. The junction had 5 bases not matched to a gene; V was cut back by 4 bases and J by 4 bases. This CDR3 contains 16 residues. Germline lookup yields CDR1 SNHLY and CDR2 FYNNEI. DNA for the CDR3: TGTGCCAGCAGTGTTTCGGGACTAGCGGGATCAGATACGCAGTATTTT. This sequence encodes CASSVSGLAGSDTQYF.

The chain has TRBV5-4 and TRBJ1-5, with D perhaps TRBD1 (5 bases). Germline values: CDR1 SGHNT, CDR2 YYREEE (reference sequence). V lost 4 bases and J 4 bases, leaving 9 bases between the germline ends. The CDR3 covers 13 residues. The CDR3 bases are TGTGCCAGCAGCCAATGGGGGAATCAGCCCCAGCATTTT. This translates into CASSQWGNQPQHF. Combining the CDR3 with reference TRBV5-4 and TRBJ1-5 gives the whole variable domain ETGVTQSPTHLIKTRGQQVTLRCSSQSGHNTVSWYQQALGQGPQFIFQYYREEENGRGNFPPRFSGLQFPNYSSELNVNALELDDSALYLCASSQWGNQPQHFGDGTRLSIL.

This rearrangement joins TRBV5-5 to TRBJ2-5; no clear D gene. Germline V CDR1 and CDR2: SGHKS, YYEKEE (reference sequence). The CDR3 spans 14 residues. V shed 2 bases and J shed 6 bases, with 14 bases lying between them. The CDR3: CASSFVGSRKTQYF. CDR3 sequence (DNA): TGTGCCAGCAGCTTTGTAGGGTCGAGGAAGACCCAGTACTTC.

This chain connects TRBV4-1 to TRBJ2-1; 8 bases are shared with TRBD2. This CDR3 spans 16 amino acids. From germline, CDR1 is MGHRA and CDR2 YSYEKL. V was clipped by 5 bases and J by 7 bases; unmatched bases: 13. The CDR3 coding sequence is TGCGCCAGCAGCGCCGAGGTAGCGGGACGAATTAATGAGCAGTTCTTC. This sequence encodes CASSAEVAGRINEQFF.

The V call is TRBV4-1, the J call TRBJ2-2, with 11 nucleotides matching TRBD2. The ends lost 3 bases at V and 5 bases at J; junction bases unmatched: 8. Germline CDR1 MGHRA, CDR2 YSYEKL. There are 17 residues in the CDR3. The CDR3: CASSHLGLAGGTGELFF. In DNA, the CDR3 is TGCGCCAGCAGCCACCTAGGACTAGCGGGTGGGACCGGGGAGCTGTTTTTT.

The chain joins TRBV4-3 to TRBJ2-5; 14 positions agree with TRBD2. This CDR3 has 21 residues. Germline V CDR1 and CDR2: LGHNA, YSLEER. V trimming: 3 bases; J trimming: 5 bases; junction bases outside the gene matches: 20. The CDR3: CASSHAPISTSGRAVVETQYF. The CDR3 region has the DNA TGCGCCAGCAGCCATGCTCCGATCTCGACTAGCGGGAGGGCCGTAGTTGAGACCCAGTACTTC.

The J gene is TRBJ2-5, the V gene TRBV6-1, with a tentative D call TRBD2 (7 bases). Per the germline V gene, CDR1 is MNHNS and CDR2 is SASEGT. The CDR3 contains 14 residues. Trimming left V 7 bases short and J 5 bases short, with 17 bases between. The CDR3 here is CASTHGGLGETQYF. The CDR3 coding sequence is TGTGCCAGCACCCACGGGGGGCTTGGGGAGACCCAGTACTTC.

This clone has a single count. The CDR3 loop is CASSLVASGRLTDTQYF. CDR3 sequence (DNA): TGCGCCAGCAGCTTGGTCGCTAGCGGGAGGTTAACAGATACGCAGTATTTT. The chain is built from TRBV5-1 and TRBJ2-3, with TRBD2 matching over 11 bases. CDR3 length: 17 amino acids. Germline lookup yields CDR1 SGHRS and CDR2 YFSETQ. Trimming cost V 0 bases and J 3 bases; bases outside gene matches: 6. The variable domain in full, with the rest retrieved from reference TRBV5-1 and TRBJ2-3, is KAGVTQTPRYLIKTRGQQVTLSCSPISGHRSVSWYQQTPGQGLQFLFEYFSETQRNKGNFPGRFSGRQFSNSRSEMNVSTLELGDSALYLCASSLVASGRLTDTQYFGPGTRLTVL.

The V call is TRBV5-1, the J call TRBJ1-2; tentative D call: TRBD1 (6 bases). The CDR3 is 15 amino acids. Germline-derived CDR1 and CDR2 are SGHRS and YFSETQ. Trimming stripped 4 bases from V and 6 bases from J, with 19 bases between. The CDR3 sequence: CASSPNAGAAHGYTF. For the CDR3, the DNA is TGCGCCAGCAGCCCGAACGCAGGGGCGGCCCATGGCTACACCTTC.

This chain connects TRBV28 to TRBJ2-3; D gene unclear. V was cut by 1 base and J by 4 bases, with 12 bases left in between. The CDR3 runs 15 residues. Germline lookup yields CDR1 MDHEN and CDR2 SYDVKM. CDR3 bases: TGTGCCAGCAGTTTATCGGGTGGCCGGGCAGATACGCAGTATTTT. Its protein is CASSLSGGRADTQYF.

This chain uses TRBV27 with TRBJ2-1; 12 positions agree with TRBD1. Germline values: CDR1 MNHEY, CDR2 SMNVEV (reference sequence). The CDR3 consists of 14 residues. V trimming: 8 bases; J trimming: 10 bases; junction bases outside the gene matches: 9. The CDR3 region has the DNA TGTGCCAGCGGTACCACCGGGACAGGGGGCGAGCAGTTCTTC. This sequence encodes CASGTTGTGGEQFF.

This chain joins TRBV7-6 and TRBJ1-2; D is undetermined. Germline CDR1 and CDR2: SGHVS and FNYEAQ. The CDR3 spans 14 residues. V lost 1 base to trimming and J lost 4 bases, with 10 bases between them. CDR3: CASSLGRSSYGYTF. The CDR3 region has the DNA TGTGCCAGCAGCTTAGGGCGGTCGTCCTATGGCTACACCTTC. Filled out from reference TRBV7-6 and TRBJ1-2, the complete variable domain reads GAGVSQSPRYKVTKRGQDVALRCDPISGHVSLYWYRQALGQGPEFLTYFNYEAQQDKSGLPNDRFSAERPEGSISTLTIQRTEQRDSAMYRCASSLGRSSYGYTFGSGTRLTVV.

The chain couples TRBV25-1 to TRBJ2-5, with a tentative D call TRBD1 (6 bases). The CDR3 loop spans 15 amino acids. In germline, CDR1 is MGHDK, CDR2 SYGVNS. Trimming pared 2 bases from V and 4 bases from J, leaving 14 bases between. The DNA for the CDR3 is TGTGCCAGCAGTGAACCCAGGGGAATTAGAGAGACCCAGTACTTC. Translation gives CASSEPRGIRETQYF. Combining the CDR3 with reference TRBV25-1 and TRBJ2-5 gives the whole variable domain EADIYQTPRYLVIGTGKKITLECSQTMGHDKMYWYQQDPGMELHLIHYSYGVNSTEKGDLSSESTVSRIRTEHFPLTLESARPSHTSQYLCASSEPRGIRETQYFGPGTRLLVL.

V and J are TRBV7-6 and TRBJ2-2; possibly TRBD1 or TRBD2 for D (6 bases each). The germline V gene has CDR1 SGHVS and CDR2 FNYEAQ. CDR3 size: 16 residues. V lost 2 bases and J lost 6, with 16 bases in between. CDR3 sequence (DNA): TGTGCCAGCAGCTTATACGGGGGCCATCGCGCCGGGGAGCTGTTTTTT. Residues: CASSLYGGHRAGELFF.